This T cell receptor (beta chain) comes out of a study of follicular helper T cells after annual influenza vaccination. This CDR3 has 14 residues. From germline, CDR1 is SGDLS and CDR2 YYNGEE. V dropped 4 bases and J dropped 6; count of bases not matched to a gene: 8. As to this clone: Its target is unknown.

Time point noted: 2013-2014 season, 7 days after vaccination. General study results and limits: Only about 9.5-22% of analyzed cells yielded productive TCRB sequences.

The assay was immunoSEQ multiplex PCR, and TCRdb's table has in-frame clones only and misses some. Altogether 8,500 to 10,000 clones are present, approximately 83% being singletons, with the ten largest covering 0.55% to 0.6%. The chain uses TRBV9 and TRBJ2-7; TRBD2 aligns across 9 bases. Sequences were derived from CXCR5- memory CD4+ T cells sorted from blood, sampled 7 days after influenza vaccination. The clonotype originates from an adult who received the influenza vaccine. CDR3 amino acids: CASSPRSSGGEQYF. The CDR3 bases are TGTGCCAGCAGCCCGCGTAGTAGCGGGGGCGAGCAGTACTTC.